Sequencing of this T cell receptor beta chain was carried out in a study of control samples from healthy donors and cancer patients. This clone was detected once. Clones were sequenced by immunoSEQ multiplex PCR, and TCRdb holds only the in-frame ones, with some missing. The sample comprises about 35,000 clones, around 93% of which are singletons, and about 1.5% rests with the top ten. The CDR3 is 15 residues long. Trimming cost V 0 bases and J 3 bases, with 9 bases left between them. From germline, CDR1 is LGHNA and CDR2 YNFKEQ. This TCR was recovered from a middle-aged man with colorectal cancer. The chain couples TRBV4-2 to TRBJ1-5; a possible D gene is TRBD1 (6 bases). Specimen: PBMCs. The CDR3: CASSQDRGSNQPQHF. CDR3 coding DNA: TGTGCCAGCAGCCAAGACAGGGGATCCAATCAGCCCCAGCATTTT.